A selection of T cell receptor beta chains follows, all from one sample in a study of shared clonotypes between healthy human individuals. Generated by immunoSEQ multiplex PCR, the TCRdb table keeps only in-frame clones and is missing some. The sample consists of around 1.9 million clones, 85% to 95% of them appearing once. Sequencing was performed on naive CD8+ T cells from PBMCs. The source is a young man in good health. Some clones in this sample may be carry-over from other donors' samples. The CDR3 runs from the conserved cysteine through the conserved F or W. A D gene is named only where the DNA matches it firmly. Where a row states a size, it is once, few, many or the class of an expanded clone; other rows omit it.

clone_size	v_call	d_call	j_call	cdr3_nt	cdr3_aa
once	TRBV28	-	TRBJ1-1	TGTGCCAGCAGTTCCCTTCGATTAGTTGGGGGGCCCCGCGGGGGCACTGAAGCTTTCTTT	CASSSLRLVGGPRGGTEAFF
once	TRBV28	-	TRBJ1-4	TGTGCCAGCAGTTCATACATAACTACTGTATTTGAAAAACTGTTTTTT	CASSSYITTVFEKLFF
-	TRBV4-2	TRBD1	TRBJ2-2	TGTGCCAGCCTGCAGGGGGCCAACACCGGGGAGCTGTTTTTT	CASLQGANTGELFF
once	TRBV28	-	TRBJ1-1	TGTGCCAGCAGTTTGGTCCGGACAACCGACGAGGCTTTCTTT	CASSLVRTTDEAFF
-	TRBV27	-	TRBJ1-5	TGTGCCAGCAGTACTTCAGACAGTTTCAGCAATCAGCCCCAGCATTTT	CASSTSDSFSNQPQHF
-	TRBV29-1	-	TRBJ1-1	TGCAGCGTTGAAGCTACAAGGAGGACTGAAGCTTTCTTT	CSVEATRRTEAFF
-	TRBV10-3	TRBD1	TRBJ1-2	TGTGCCATCAGTGACTACGACCCGGGACAGCTTTATGGCTACACCTTC	CAISDYDPGQLYGYTF
-	TRBV15	TRBD2	TRBJ2-1	TGTGCCACCAGCAGAGACGGGGCTAGCGGAGACAATGAGCAGTTCTTC	CATSRDGASGDNEQFF
-	TRBV29-1	-	TRBJ1-2	TGCAGCGTCCCGACGCACGGGAAGTATGGCTACACCTTC	CSVPTHGKYGYTF
-	TRBV4-2	-	TRBJ1-4	TGTGCCAGCAGCCAACTAGGAGGGACGAAGGAAAAACTGTTTTTT	CASSQLGGTKEKLFF
-	TRBV28	-	TRBJ2-7	TGTGCCAGCAGTTTTAGGGGGGGCCCTAATTCCTACGAGCAGTACTTC	CASSFRGGPNSYEQYF
-	TRBV5-6	-	TRBJ1-1	TGTGCCAGCAGCTTGTTATATGGTGTCCCTGAAGCTTTCTTT	CASSLLYGVPEAFF
-	TRBV29-1	-	TRBJ2-7	TGCAGCGTTGAAGTTCCACAGGGCGCCTACGAGCAGTACTTC	CSVEVPQGAYEQYF
-	TRBV4-1	-	TRBJ2-5	TGCGCCAGCAGCCAAGATCTGTCGGGCAGACGGCAAGAGACCCAGTACTTC	CASSQDLSGRRQETQYF
-	TRBV10-3	-	TRBJ2-7	TGTGCCATCAGTGGGAGGGGGACGGACTCCTACGAGCAGTACTTC	CAISGRGTDSYEQYF
once	TRBV7-3	-	TRBJ2-1	TGTGCCAGCAGCTTTAAAACAGGAAGCAACAATGAGCAGTTCTTC	CASSFKTGSNNEQFF
-	TRBV19	-	TRBJ1-1	TGTGCCAGTACAATGACAGCGAACACTGAAGCTTTCTTT	CASTMTANTEAFF
once	TRBV28	-	TRBJ1-5	TGTGCCAGCAGGAAAGGTCACCAGGGAACCAATCAGCCCCAGCATTTT	CASRKGHQGTNQPQHF
-	TRBV6-5	-	TRBJ2-7	TGTGCCAGCAGTCTCTACTCGAGCTCCTACGAGCAGTACTTC	CASSLYSSSYEQYF